This paragraph covers one T cell receptor (beta chain) sequence. The record originates from a study of blood T cell repertoires in COVID-19. Original data processing: Estimated nucleated cell counts came from reference gene primer amplification. TCRdb's copy holds only in-frame clones and misses some; the assay was immunoSEQ multiplex PCR. V and J calls and clone size are copied from that table; D and trimming were computed from the DNA. The table includes 200,000 to 300,000 clones, roughly 90% detected once. This CDR3 contains 14 residues. Looked up from germline, CDR1 is MNHEY and CDR2 is SVGEGT. V dropped 5 bases and J dropped 5 bases, with 13 bases sitting between them.

Sequenced material: peripheral blood. The chain couples TRBV6-2 or TRBV6-3 to TRBJ1-5, with D perhaps matching TRBD1 (6 bases). The clonotype comes from a man aged 60 to 69 with acute or convalescent COVID-19. Written as DNA, the CDR3 is TGTGCCAGCAGTCCAACAGGGAGTGATCAGCCCCAGCATTTT. This gives the protein CASSPTGSDQPQHF.